Below are 31 T cell receptor beta chains sequenced from a single sample in a study of human T cells and chemical hapten exposure. Described time point: patch test 2, 6 weeks after DPC sensitization. Treatment noted: therapeutic diphenylcyclopropenone sensitization with weekly scalp DPC. TCRdb recomputed calls from the RACE reads with MiXCR, one row per CDR3 protein. The sample includes about 43,000 distinct CDR3 sequences, roughly 3.3% of them seen just once. This specimen was whole blood, taken in connection with sensitization to the hapten diphenylcyclopropenone (DPC). The receptors were sampled from a man aged 40-50 years with alopecia areata. Some clones in this sample may be carry-over from other donors' samples.

This clonotype came up many times. J is TRBJ2-6 and V is TRBV5-1; no firm D call. Germline CDR1 and CDR2: SGHRS and YFSETQ. V was trimmed by 3 bases and J by 2 bases, leaving 15 bases between them. There are 17 residues in the CDR3. In nucleotides, the CDR3 is TGCGCCAGCAGCTCAACCCCTATCTCCACTGGGGCCAACGTCCTGACTTTC. This encodes CASSSTPISTGANVLTF.

At least ten counts were recorded for this clonotype. DNA of the CDR3: TGTGCCAGCAGTTTCCGGGGCAGTGCCTACGAGCAGTACTTC. Its translation: CASSFRGSAYEQYF. The chain has TRBV28 and TRBJ2-7; the D call may be TRBD1 or TRBD2 (5 bases each). This CDR3 is 14 amino acids long. V was cut by 3 bases and J by 2 bases, with 11 bases left in between. From germline, CDR1 is MDHEN and CDR2 SYDVKM.

J is TRBJ2-3 and V is TRBV5-4; D remains ambiguous. The CDR3 length is 12 residues. V lost 7 bases and J 1 base, leaving 7 bases between the germline ends. Germline-derived CDR1 and CDR2 are SGHNT and YYREEE (reference sequence). In DNA, the CDR3 is TGTGCCAGCTCGTGGGGCACAGATACGCAGTATTTT. As protein: CASSWGTDTQYF. Full variable domain (rest looked up from reference TRBV5-4 and TRBJ2-3): ETGVTQSPTHLIKTRGQQVTLRCSSQSGHNTVSWYQQALGQGPQFIFQYYREEENGRGNFPPRFSGLQFPNYSSELNVNALELDDSALYLCASSWGTDTQYFGPGTRLTVL.

This clonotype was detected ten times or more. The rearrangement links TRBV19 to TRBJ2-6; D is ambiguous. Trimming took off 1 base at V and 2 bases at J, with 12 bases between the two ends. The CDR3 loop spans 17 amino acids. Germline V gene lookup returns CDR1 LNHDA and CDR2 SQIVND (reference sequence). The CDR3 protein is CASSIGVGSPGANVLTF. Here the CDR3 DNA reads TGTGCCAGTAGTATAGGAGTCGGTTCTCCTGGGGCCAACGTCCTGACTTTC.

This clonotype was seen a few times. The chain joins TRBV30 to TRBJ2-1; 9 bases line up with TRBD2. The CDR3 totals 14 residues. Germline lookup yields CDR1 GTSNPN and CDR2 SVGIG (reference sequence). V was pared by 4 bases and J by 10 bases, with 11 bases of the junction left unmatched. The CDR3 loop reads CAWTGTSPTGEQFF. The CDR3 nucleotides are TGTGCCTGGACGGGGACTAGCCCTACGGGGGAGCAGTTCTTC.

This clonotype was seen ten or more times. The chain joins TRBV12-3 or TRBV12-4 to TRBJ1-1, with D tentatively TRBD1 (5 bases). CDR3 length equals 13 residues. V was clipped by 4 bases and J by 1 base, with 7 bases between them. In nucleotides, the CDR3 is TGTGCCAGCAGTTGGGGACGGAACACTGAAGCTTTCTTT. Protein: CASSWGRNTEAFF.

This clonotype was seen ten or more times. The chain links TRBV3-1 to TRBJ2-7, with 11 bases aligning to TRBD2. Germline V gives CDR1 LGHDT, CDR2 YNNKEL (reference sequence). The junction had 5 bases not matched to a gene; V was cut back by 5 bases and J by 2 bases. The CDR3 spans 15 residues. DNA for the CDR3: TGTGCCAGCAGCGAAAAACTAGCGGGGGCCTACGAGCAGTACTTC. Its protein product is CASSEKLAGAYEQYF.

This clonotype was detected many times. The V and J genes are TRBV7-2 and TRBJ2-7; D is ambiguous. V gave up 1 base and J gave up 7 bases, with 17 bases separating them. CDR3 size: 15 residues. CDR1 is SGHTA, CDR2 FQGNSA, per germline. The CDR3 DNA reads TGTGCCAGCAGCTTAGACGGGCAGTCCCAAGGGGAGCAGTACTTC. It codes for CASSLDGQSQGEQYF.

This clonotype showed up many times. This chain uses TRBV5-1 with TRBJ2-5, with 10 nucleotides matching TRBD1. The length of the CDR3 is 16 residues. Trimming cost V 2 bases and J 6 bases; bases outside gene matches: 10. The germline CDR1 and CDR2 sequences are SGHRS and YFSETQ. In DNA, the CDR3 is TGCGCCAGCAGCTTTTCAGGACAGGGGGGGTTGAAGACCCAGTACTTC. Residues: CASSFSGQGGLKTQYF.

The V and J genes are TRBV28 and TRBJ1-4; D not certain. Germline lookup yields CDR1 MDHEN and CDR2 SYDVKM. V shed 6 bases and J shed 2 bases, with 7 bases lying between them. CDR3 size: 13 residues. The CDR3 DNA reads TGTGCCAGCAGGTGGGGTACTAATGAAAAACTGTTTTTT. Its translation is CASRWGTNEKLFF.

At least ten counts were recorded for this clonotype. V usage is TRBV20-1 and J usage is TRBJ2-7; D perhaps matches TRBD2 (7 bases). This CDR3 comprises 13 residues. V gave up 4 bases and J gave up 4 bases, with 14 bases separating them. Germline CDR1 is DFQATT and CDR2 is SNEGSKA (reference sequence). CDR3 protein: CSAKGGDLYEQYF. The CDR3 bases are TGCAGTGCTAAGGGGGGGGACCTTTACGAGCAGTACTTC.

In this sample, this clonotype turned up a few times. The chain carries TRBV18 and TRBJ1-4; TRBD1 agrees at 9 bases. CDR1 is KGHSH and CDR2 is LQKENI in the germline V gene. The CDR3 length is 17 residues. The V gene end was trimmed by 5 bases and the J gene end by 0 bases; junction bases not matched to a gene: 7. CDR3 sequence reads: CASSSEDRGATNEKLFF. Here the CDR3 DNA reads TGTGCCAGCTCATCCGAGGACAGGGGAGCAACTAATGAAAAACTGTTTTTT.

This clonotype was seen many times. V and J are TRBV6-5 and TRBJ2-7; 8 bases map to TRBD2. Germline V gene data show CDR1 as MNHEY and CDR2 as SVGAGI. The J segment lost 5 bases and the V segment lost 7 bases, leaving 10 bases of the junction unmatched. This CDR3 has 14 amino acids. Here the CDR3 reads CASTGGGPSNEQYF. DNA of the CDR3: TGTGCCAGCACCGGCGGGGGGCCATCCAACGAGCAGTACTTC.

In its sample, this clonotype was seen many times. The chain couples TRBV7-3 to TRBJ2-7; D perhaps matches TRBD1 (5 bases). The CDR3 is made up of 16 amino acids. Germline V CDR1 and CDR2: SGHTA, FQGTGA. V lost 7 bases, J lost 0 bases, and 19 bases lay in between. DNA of the CDR3: TGTGCCAGCAATCGTGTCAACGCAGACAGCTCCTACGAGCAGTACTTC. It codes for CASNRVNADSSYEQYF.

This chain connects TRBV19 to TRBJ2-4; D perhaps matches TRBD2 (6 bases). The CDR3 contains 17 residues. The germline CDR1 and CDR2 sequences are LNHDA and SQIVND (reference sequence). V was pared by 3 bases and J by 8 bases, with 23 bases between. CDR3: CASSIRFPREMGDIQYF. The CDR3, as DNA: TGTGCCAGTAGTATCAGATTCCCACGGGAGATGGGGGACATTCAGTACTTC.

The table lists this clonotype with many counts. This chain connects TRBV20-1 to TRBJ2-5, with D possibly matching TRBD2 (7 bases). CDR1 is DFQATT, CDR2 SNEGSKA, per germline (reference sequence). The CDR3 runs to 12 residues. The CDR3 sequence: CSVRGGSETQYF. The CDR3 region has the DNA TGCAGCGTTAGGGGGGGAAGTGAGACCCAGTACTTC.

The table lists this clonotype with many counts. The J gene is TRBJ1-4, the V gene TRBV20-1; 10 bases agree with TRBD1. Germline V gene data show CDR1 as DFQATT and CDR2 as SNEGSKA (reference sequence). The V gene end was trimmed by 7 bases and the J gene end by 7 bases; junction bases not matched to a gene: 6. The CDR3 is made up of 13 amino acids. In nucleotides, the CDR3 is TGCAGTGGGAGACAGGGGGCCGGTGAAAAACTGTTTTTT. Its translation: CSGRQGAGEKLFF.

The sample holds many counts of this clonotype. V and J are TRBV11-2 and TRBJ2-3; 13 positions match TRBD2. Germline CDR1 and CDR2: SGHAT and FQNNGV. This CDR3 is built from 17 residues. After removal of 5 bases from V and 6 bases from J, the junction contained 11 bases not matched to a gene. The CDR3, as DNA: TGTGCCAGCAGCCATCTACAACTAGCGGGAGGGCCGGATACGCAGTATTTT. This translates into CASSHLQLAGGPDTQYF.

This clonotype came up many times. This chain uses TRBV5-1 with TRBJ2-1; 8 nucleotides agree with TRBD1. Germline-derived CDR1 and CDR2 are SGHRS and YFSETQ. The CDR3 has 15 residues. With V trimmed by 0 bases and J by 8 bases, 7 bases remained unmatched. CDR3 amino acids: CASSLDAGGFDEQFF. CDR3 sequence (DNA): TGCGCCAGCAGCTTGGACGCAGGGGGCTTCGATGAGCAGTTCTTC.

This clonotype was recorded at least ten times. The J gene is TRBJ2-7, the V gene TRBV7-9; 7 bases map to TRBD2. Germline assignment: CDR1 SEHNR and CDR2 FQNEAQ (reference sequence). J gave up 6 bases and V 6 bases, and 11 bases lay outside the gene matches. The CDR3 is made up of 14 amino acids. The CDR3, as DNA: TGTGCCAGCAGTTGGGGCGGGAGTGACCCCGAGCAGTACTTC. Amino acid sequence: CASSWGGSDPEQYF. The full variable domain, in which reference TRBV7-9 and TRBJ2-7 provide the parts outside the CDR3, is DTGVSQNPRHKITKRGQNVTFRCDPISEHNRLYWYRQTLGQGPEFLTYFQNEAQLEKSRLLSDRFSAERPKGSFSTLEIQRTEQGDSAMYLCASSWGGSDPEQYFGPGTRLTVT.

This clonotype came up many times. The CDR3: CATSRADSDSYEQYF. CDR3 DNA sequence: TGTGCCACCAGCAGAGCGGACAGTGACTCCTACGAGCAGTACTTC. V is TRBV15 and J is TRBJ2-7; D is possibly TRBD1 (6 bases). The CDR3 sequence is 15 residues long. CDR1 is LNHNV and CDR2 is YYDKDF in the germline V gene (reference sequence). Trimming pared 1 base from V and 0 bases from J, leaving 10 bases between.

This clonotype was observed many times. The chain combines TRBV6-2 or TRBV6-3 with TRBJ2-7; TRBD2 aligns across 11 bases. Germline CDR1 reads MNHEY; CDR2 reads SVGEGT. With V trimmed by 0 bases and J by 4 bases, 5 bases remained unmatched. The CDR3 has 16 amino acids. The CDR3 DNA sequence: TGTGCCAGCAGTTACTCAAAACTAGCGGGAGATTACGAGCAGTACTTC. Its protein is CASSYSKLAGDYEQYF.

This clonotype was observed at least ten times. V gene TRBV5-1 combines with J gene TRBJ2-3, with D perhaps TRBD1 (6 bases). Deletions cut 4 bases from V and 1 base from J, with 10 bases between. This CDR3 spans 14 amino acids. Per germline, CDR1 SGHRS and CDR2 YFSETQ. The CDR3 DNA reads TGCGCCAGCAGCCTCCCAGGGGGCACAGATACGCAGTATTTT. Encoded protein: CASSLPGGTDTQYF.

The chain combines TRBV4-1 with TRBJ2-7; D remains ambiguous. V gave up 3 bases and J gave up 3 bases, with 3 bases separating them. Germline CDR1 MGHRA, CDR2 YSYEKL. The CDR3 runs 11 residues. CDR3 in DNA: TGCGCCAGCAGCCACCTCTACGAGCAGTACTTC. Translating it yields CASSHLYEQYF.

This clonotype was counted ten times or more. The DNA is omitted, as the CDR3 cannot be located on it reliably, and the CDR3 follows TCRdb's listing. J is TRBJ1-5 and V is TRBV2; the tabulated D call, TRBD1, remains unverified against the DNA. Germline CDR1 and CDR2: SNHLY and FYNNEI. The CDR3 comprises 14 residues, both ends counted. The CDR3 is CASILGVGNQPQHF.

In this sample, this clonotype turned up many times. The chain carries TRBV28 and TRBJ2-7; D unclear. The CDR3 sequence is 12 residues long. The germline CDR1 and CDR2 sequences are MDHEN and SYDVKM. Trimming shortened V by 6 bases and J by 5 bases, and 11 bases separated the two germline ends. In DNA, the CDR3 is TGTGCCAGCAGATCCGAACCCCACGAGCAGTACTTC. Translated, it gives CASRSEPHEQYF.

Many counts were recorded for this clonotype. The V gene is TRBV27, the J gene TRBJ2-1; 7 bases align to TRBD1. Trimming cost V 2 bases and J 2 bases; bases outside gene matches: 0. The CDR3 has 14 amino acids. Germline lookup yields CDR1 MNHEY and CDR2 SMNVEV (reference sequence). CDR3 in DNA: TGTGCCAGCAGTTTACAGGGGGCCTACAATGAGCAGTTCTTC. This encodes CASSLQGAYNEQFF.

This clonotype was found many times. This rearrangement joins TRBV20-1 to TRBJ1-6, with D possibly TRBD1 on 5 matching bases. Germline V gene sequence: CDR1 DFQATT, CDR2 SNEGSKA (reference sequence). The CDR3 runs to 14 residues. Trimming took 6 bases from V and 9 from J, leaving 18 bases between them. The CDR3 sequence: CSAGPEAQGSPLHF. The CDR3 DNA reads as TGCAGTGCGGGGCCGGAGGCCCAGGGTTCACCCCTCCACTTT.

This clonotype was found many times. This chain joins TRBV7-8 and TRBJ2-5; 8 nucleotides agree with TRBD2. The CDR3 covers 16 residues. Germline V CDR1 and CDR2: SGHVS, FQNEAQ. V gave up 3 bases and J gave up 4 bases; unmatched junction bases: 10. The DNA for the CDR3 is TGTGCCAGCAGCTTCTACACTGCGGGACTAGGAGAGACCCAGTACTTC. Protein: CASSFYTAGLGETQYF.

This clonotype was found many times. Here the CDR3 DNA reads TGTGCCACCAGCAGCGCGTGGGGAGCTGGGGCCAACGTCCTGACTTTC. Encoded protein: CATSSAWGAGANVLTF. J is TRBJ2-6 and V is TRBV15, with a weak D call TRBD2 (5 bases). Trimming removed 3 bases from V and 2 bases from J, with 11 bases in between. Germline V gene sequence: CDR1 LNHNV, CDR2 YYDKDF (reference sequence). This CDR3 spans 16 amino acids. Using reference TRBV15 and TRBJ2-6 for the parts outside the CDR3, the full variable domain is DAMVIQNPRYQVTQFGKPVTLSCSQTLNHNVMYWYQQKSSQAPKLLFHYYDKDFNNEADTPDNFQSRRPNTSFCFLDIRSPGLGDTAMYLCATSSAWGAGANVLTFGAGSRLTVL.

This clonotype was seen at least ten times. This chain joins TRBV3-1 and TRBJ2-1; the D is unclear. Germline loops: CDR1 LGHDT, CDR2 YNNKEL (reference sequence). V was cut by 0 bases and J by 7 bases, with 13 bases left in between. CDR3 length: 15 residues. CDR3 sequence (DNA): TGTGCCAGCAGCCAAGATTGGGGTCTAAAAAATGAGCAGTTCTTC. Translating it yields CASSQDWGLKNEQFF.